This TCR beta chain was obtained from a study of OX40 agonist ivuxolimab in advanced cancers. Study in general: Patients treated during dose escalation were battling hepatocellular carcinoma, melanoma, renal cell or head and neck cancer.

This clone has only a few counts. With 4 bases removed from V and 4 bases from J, the gap between germline ends came to 9 bases. The germline CDR1 and CDR2 sequences are MGHRA and YSYEKL. This CDR3 is built from 13 residues. TCRdb keeps only in-frame clones here, not all; method: immunoSEQ multiplex PCR. Counted here are approximately 10,000 clones, 80% to 90% occurring once; the ten biggest clones make up 9.2%. The TCR comes from an adult with an advanced solid tumor such as melanoma, head and neck, liver or kidney cancer. The starting material was CD4+ or CD8+ T cells sorted from blood, obtained in a trial of the OX40 agonist ivuxolimab. V and J are TRBV4-1 and TRBJ2-3; D assignment may be TRBD1 or TRBD2 (5 bases each). In DNA form, the CDR3 reads TGCGCCAGCAGCCGGGGACCCTCAGATACGCAGTATTTT. Residues: CASSRGPSDTQYF.